The 9 T cell receptor beta chains in this list originate from one sample, sequenced in a study of blood T cell repertoires in COVID-19. Assay: immunoSEQ multiplex PCR; the TCRdb copy retains only in-frame clones and omits some. The repertoire holds under 150,000 clones, with around nine tenths as singletons. The specimen sequenced was peripheral blood. Receptors originate from a human donor in a cohort sampled during active COVID-19.

The J gene is TRBJ2-7, the V gene TRBV2; possibly TRBD2 for D (5 bases). The CDR3 is made up of 15 amino acids. Per germline, CDR1 SNHLY and CDR2 FYNNEI. The ends were cut back, 3 bases at V and 4 bases at J, with 16 bases in the middle. The CDR3 region has the DNA TGTGCCAGCAGTGATCGACTGAGGGAATCTTACGAGCAGTACTTC. Its protein is CASSDRLRESYEQYF.

The V gene is TRBV5-1, the J gene TRBJ1-2; 10 nucleotides agree with TRBD1. Germline-derived CDR1 and CDR2 are SGHRS and YFSETQ. V trimming: 5 bases; J trimming: 6 bases; junction bases outside the gene matches: 10. The CDR3 covers 15 residues. This CDR3 reads CASRPPRQGADGYTF. The CDR3 nucleotides are TGCGCCAGCAGGCCCCCCCGACAGGGGGCTGATGGCTACACCTTC.

This clone occurred a few times. V is TRBV30 and J is TRBJ1-1, with 7 bases identical to TRBD1. Germline V gene data show CDR1 as GTSNPN and CDR2 as SVGIG (reference sequence). The CDR3 totals 14 residues. Losses at the gene ends were 4 bases for V and 0 bases for J; bases not matched to a gene: 5. The CDR3 protein is CAWTSGQLNTEAFF. CDR3 DNA sequence: TGTGCCTGGACCTCGGGACAGTTGAACACTGAAGCTTTCTTT.

Of note for this clone: The sample holds other DNA sequences that translate to the same CDR3. The CDR3: CASRGGGSGANVLTF. The CDR3, as DNA: TGTGCCAGCAGGGGGGGTGGCTCTGGGGCCAACGTCCTGACTTTC. This chain joins TRBV6-5 and TRBJ2-6, with TRBD2 as a possible D gene (6 bases). CDR3 size: 15 residues. Trimming stripped 6 bases from V and 0 bases from J, with 9 bases between. From germline, CDR1 is MNHEY and CDR2 SVGAGI.

The chain combines TRBV18 with TRBJ1-2, with D possibly matching TRBD1 (6 bases). Germline V CDR1 and CDR2: KGHSH, LQKENI. Trimming left V 6 bases short and J 5 bases short, with 13 bases between. The CDR3 consists of 13 residues. CDR3 in amino acids: CASSPGTLYGYTF. CDR3 in DNA: TGTGCCAGCTCCCCCGGGACACTGTATGGCTACACCTTC.

This clone has a handful of counts. The V gene is TRBV7-3, the J gene TRBJ2-1; TRBD2 might be the D (7 bases). Germline CDR1 SGHTA, CDR2 FQGTGA. The CDR3 sequence is 16 residues long. The V end lost 3 bases, the J end lost 2 bases, and 14 bases lay between the germline ends. In DNA, the CDR3 is TGTGCCAGCAGCTTGGCCGGGGGGCAACCCTACAATGAGCAGTTCTTC. Translating gives CASSLAGGQPYNEQFF.

The chain recombines TRBV4-3 with TRBJ1-4; D ambiguous. Germline CDR1 reads LGHNA; CDR2 reads YSLEER. Trimming removed 4 bases from V and 8 bases from J, with 14 bases in between. The CDR3 spans 14 residues. CDR3 sequence (DNA): TGCGCCAGCAGCCCTAACGGGAAAGGCGAAAAACTGTTTTTT. Its translation: CASSPNGKGEKLFF.

This sequence joins TRBV11-2 and TRBJ1-2; 8 positions agree with TRBD1. CDR1 and CDR2 (germline): SGHAT, FQNNGV. J was trimmed by 1 base and V by 4 bases; bases with no gene match: 5. The CDR3 consists of 15 residues. Here the CDR3 DNA reads TGTGCCAGCAGCTCTCCAGGGGGCTATAACTATGGCTACACCTTC. Protein product: CASSSPGGYNYGYTF.

The V and J genes are TRBV10-2 and TRBJ1-2, with 7 positions matching TRBD1. V shed 2 bases and J 3 bases; nucleotides not matched to a gene: 6. CDR1 is WSHSY and CDR2 is SAAADI in the germline V gene. This CDR3 has 15 residues. The CDR3 DNA reads TGCGCCAGCAGTGAGACGGGACAGAGATACTATGGCTACACCTTC. Translated: CASSETGQRYYGYTF.